This T cell receptor beta chain is from a study of shared clonotypes between healthy human individuals. Sorted subsets were amplified in replicate PCRs using 200 ng DNA, around 30,000 T cell genomes. Sequencing was performed with immunoSEQ multiplex PCR; in TCRdb, only in-frame clones are kept and a portion is missing. The sample shows fewer than 3 million clones, 80% to 95% of them seen only once. The CDR3 length is 17 residues. The ends lost 5 bases at V and 8 bases at J; junction bases unmatched: 11. Germline V gene sequence: CDR1 MDHEN, CDR2 SYDVKM. The rearrangement uses TRBV28 and TRBJ2-1, with 14 bases lining up with TRBD2. This TCR came from a young man in good health. Some clones in this sample may be carry-over from other donors' samples. Specimen: naive CD4+ T cells from PBMCs. Indicated subset: CD45RA+ positively selected. The CDR3 is CASSTSTGLAGVYEQFF. In DNA form, the CDR3 reads TGTGCCAGCAGTACCTCCACGGGACTAGCGGGAGTCTATGAGCAGTTCTTC. Together with reference TRBV28 and TRBJ2-1, the CDR3 gives the full variable domain: DVKVTQSSRYLVKRTGEKVFLECVQDMDHENMFWYRQDPGLGLRLIYFSYDVKMKEKGDIPEGYSVSREKKERFSLILESASTNQTSMYLCASSTSTGLAGVYEQFFGPGTRLTVL.